These 8 T cell receptor beta chains share one sample of origin, sequenced in a study of monozygotic twins with inflammatory bowel disease. TCRdb reprocessed the 5' RACE reads, keeping one entry per CDR3 protein, no DNA. The listing contains over 100,000 distinct CDR3 sequences. The sample was blood. These receptors all come from a human donor with ulcerative colitis or Crohn's disease, or a healthy co-twin of an affected twin (not recorded which).

The genes are TRBV7-9 and TRBJ2-7; with no DNA, the TCRdb D assignment of TRBD1 cannot be verified. Germline V gene lookup returns CDR1 SEHNR and CDR2 FQNEAQ (reference sequence). The CDR3 extends over 13 amino acids. Here the CDR3 reads CASSLAGGYEQYF.

The gene calls are TRBV27 and TRBJ1-2; TCRdb reports TRBD1, a call that lacks DNA to check it against. Germline V gene lookup returns CDR1 MNHEY and CDR2 SMNVEV (reference sequence). This CDR3 region has 14 residues. CDR3 amino acids: CASRPVGVNYGYTF.

The rearrangement uses TRBV19 and TRBJ2-1; the D gene TCRdb calls, TRBD2, cannot be checked with no DNA. This CDR3 is 18 amino acids long. Looked up from germline, CDR1 is LNHDA and CDR2 is SQIVND (reference sequence). The CDR3 sequence is CASSPTLPAESSYNEQFF.

V and J are TRBV20-1 and TRBJ2-7; TCRdb's D call of TRBD1 is untestable without DNA. Germline V gives CDR1 DFQATT, CDR2 SNEGSKA (reference sequence). The CDR3 contains 14 residues. The CDR3 loop is CSAPKQGAGSEQYF.

CDR3 amino acids: CASSLGGDNYGYTF. The chain links TRBV12-3 or TRBV12-4 to TRBJ1-2; TCRdb returns TRBD1, unconfirmable since there is no DNA. The CDR3 extends over 14 amino acids.

V gene TRBV6-1 combines with J gene TRBJ1-1; the D call of TRBD1 rests on TCRdb alone, since no DNA is present to check it. The CDR3 has 15 amino acids. CDR1 MNHNS and CDR2 SASEGT come from the germline V gene. CDR3 region: CASRPEGVANTEAFF.

The genes are TRBV18 and TRBJ2-5. CDR1 KGHSH and CDR2 LQKENI come from the germline V gene. The CDR3 totals 13 residues. The chain's CDR3 is CASSPDSQETQYF.

The rearrangement joins TRBV3-1 to TRBJ2-3. CDR1 is LGHDT, CDR2 YNNKEL, per germline (reference sequence). CDR3 length: 14 amino acids. This CDR3 reads CASSQASSSDTQYF.